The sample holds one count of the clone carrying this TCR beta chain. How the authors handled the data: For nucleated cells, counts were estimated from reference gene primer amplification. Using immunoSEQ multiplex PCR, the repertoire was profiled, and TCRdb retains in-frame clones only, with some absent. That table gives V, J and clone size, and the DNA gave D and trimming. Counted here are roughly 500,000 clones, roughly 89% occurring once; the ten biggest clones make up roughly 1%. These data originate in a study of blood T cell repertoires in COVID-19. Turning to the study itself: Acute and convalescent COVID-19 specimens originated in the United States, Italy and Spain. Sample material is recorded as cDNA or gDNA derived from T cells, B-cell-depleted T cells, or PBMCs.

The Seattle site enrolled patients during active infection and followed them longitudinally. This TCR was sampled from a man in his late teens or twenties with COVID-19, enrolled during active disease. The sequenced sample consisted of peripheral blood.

DNA for the CDR3: TGCGCCAGCAGCCAAGGGGACATCACTAATGAAAAACTGTTTTTT. As protein: CASSQGDITNEKLFF. V usage is TRBV4-1 and J usage is TRBJ1-4; possibly TRBD1 for D (6 bases). Germline V gene lookup returns CDR1 MGHRA and CDR2 YSYEKL. CDR3 length: 15 amino acids. Trimming pared 1 base from V and 2 bases from J, leaving 8 bases between.